Listed below are T cell receptor beta chains from one sample, sequenced in a study of neurological immune-mediated disorders. Each CDR3 protein is one row after TCRdb ran MiXCR on the 5' RACE reads. This sample has approximately 27,000 distinct CDR3 sequences, with under 25% found just once. What was sequenced was CD4+ T cells from blood. These receptors were obtained from a man aged 45-60 years with HTLV-1-associated myelopathy (HAM/TSP). CDR3s include the opening cysteine and the closing phenylalanine or tryptophan. Fields, in order: clone size, J gene, V gene, CDR3 length, D gene, CDR3 DNA, CDR3 protein. A D gene is named only where the DNA matches it firmly. The size entry is marked missing in some rows and otherwise reads once, few, many or a size class.

clone_size: many
j_call: TRBJ2-7
v_call: TRBV20-1
cdr3_length: 15
d_call: .
cdr3_nt: TGCAGTGCTAGAGACCCGGGACACCTATCCTACGAGCAGTACTTC
cdr3_aa: CSARDPGHLSYEQYF

clone_size: many
j_call: TRBJ2-1
v_call: TRBV3-1
cdr3_length: 17
d_call: TRBD2
cdr3_nt: TGTGCCAGCAGCTGGGGCCCTAGCGGGGCCACCTACAGTGAGCAGTTCTTC
cdr3_aa: CASSWGPSGATYSEQFF

clone_size: many
j_call: TRBJ1-6
v_call: TRBV20-1
cdr3_length: 13
d_call: .
cdr3_nt: TGCAGTGCTCGGGACCCGGACAGCTCACCCCTCCACTTT
cdr3_aa: CSARDPDSSPLHF

clone_size: .
j_call: TRBJ2-7
v_call: TRBV10-3
cdr3_length: 15
d_call: TRBD1
cdr3_nt: TGTGCCATCAGTGAGGCCGGGACAGGGTCCTACGAGCAGTACTTC
cdr3_aa: CAISEAGTGSYEQYF

clone_size: many
j_call: TRBJ1-1
v_call: TRBV3-1
cdr3_length: 13
d_call: .
cdr3_nt: TGTGCCAGCAGCCAACATCTGAACACTGAAGCTTTCTTT
cdr3_aa: CASSQHLNTEAFF

clone_size: .
j_call: TRBJ1-1
v_call: TRBV19
cdr3_length: 14
d_call: TRBD1
cdr3_nt: TGTGCCAGTAGTACACAGGGGTTGAACACTGAAGCTTTCTTT
cdr3_aa: CASSTQGLNTEAFF

clone_size: many
j_call: TRBJ2-7
v_call: TRBV5-1
cdr3_length: 15
d_call: TRBD1
cdr3_nt: TGCGCCAGCAGCTTGGATGGGACAGGGGGCGCAGAGCAGTACTTC
cdr3_aa: CASSLDGTGGAEQYF

clone_size: .
j_call: TRBJ1-2
v_call: TRBV20-1
cdr3_length: 15
d_call: .
cdr3_nt: TGCAGTGCTAGTACGAGGGGAGGAAAGCACTATGGCTACACCTTC
cdr3_aa: CSASTRGGKHYGYTF

clone_size: many
j_call: TRBJ2-7
v_call: TRBV7-7
cdr3_length: 14
d_call: TRBD1
cdr3_nt: TGTGCCAGCAGCCTGGGACAGGGAATCCACGAGCAGTACTTC
cdr3_aa: CASSLGQGIHEQYF

clone_size: .
j_call: TRBJ2-4
v_call: TRBV5-1
cdr3_length: 16
d_call: TRBD2
cdr3_nt: TGCGCCAGCAGCAGCGAACCGGGACTAGGGGAAAACATTCAGTACTTC
cdr3_aa: CASSSEPGLGENIQYF

clone_size: .
j_call: TRBJ2-1
v_call: TRBV7-2
cdr3_length: 11
d_call: .
cdr3_nt: TGTGCCAGCAGCCCTAAGAATGAGCAGTTCTTC
cdr3_aa: CASSPKNEQFF

clone_size: many
j_call: TRBJ1-1
v_call: TRBV20-1
cdr3_length: 15
d_call: .
cdr3_nt: TGCAGTGCTAGCCCACAACTCCGGGGCCGAATTGAAGCTTTCTTT
cdr3_aa: CSASPQLRGRIEAFF

clone_size: many
j_call: TRBJ2-3
v_call: TRBV5-5
cdr3_length: 19
d_call: TRBD1
cdr3_nt: TGTGCCAGCAGCGTTACAGGGGGAAATCTCCCGATTCGGACAGATACGCAGTATTTT
cdr3_aa: CASSVTGGNLPIRTDTQYF

clone_size: many
j_call: TRBJ2-1
v_call: TRBV6-4
cdr3_length: 16
d_call: .
cdr3_nt: TGTGCCAGCAGTGACCTTGCCGGGGCAGGGTTAAATGAGCAGTTCTTC
cdr3_aa: CASSDLAGAGLNEQFF

clone_size: .
j_call: TRBJ1-2
v_call: TRBV5-1
cdr3_length: 16
d_call: .
cdr3_nt: TGCGCCAGCAGAGTCGAGGGGGGGCCTGTCGGTAGTGGCTACACCTTC
cdr3_aa: CASRVEGGPVGSGYTF

clone_size: many
j_call: TRBJ2-4
v_call: TRBV20-1
cdr3_length: 14
d_call: .
cdr3_nt: TGCAGTGCTAGAGATATGGGGGGCAAAAACATTCAGTACTTC
cdr3_aa: CSARDMGGKNIQYF

clone_size: many
j_call: TRBJ2-1
v_call: TRBV5-1
cdr3_length: 15
d_call: .
cdr3_nt: TGCGCCAGCAGCTTACAGGGCTTCTCCTACAATGAGCAGTTCTTC
cdr3_aa: CASSLQGFSYNEQFF

clone_size: many
j_call: TRBJ1-6
v_call: TRBV20-1
cdr3_length: 16
d_call: .
cdr3_nt: TGCAGTGCTAGGGCGGGGGATGGAGCTAGTAATTCACCCCTCCACTTT
cdr3_aa: CSARAGDGASNSPLHF

clone_size: many
j_call: TRBJ2-1
v_call: TRBV20-1
cdr3_length: 13
d_call: .
cdr3_nt: TGCAGTGCTAGAGGCAGGGGAACGGGAGAGCAGTTCTTC
cdr3_aa: CSARGRGTGEQFF

clone_size: many
j_call: TRBJ2-1
v_call: TRBV9
cdr3_length: 14
d_call: .
cdr3_nt: TGTGCCAGCAGCGTAGAGAACTCTTGGAATGAGCAGTTCTTC
cdr3_aa: CASSVENSWNEQFF

clone_size: many
j_call: TRBJ1-2
v_call: TRBV25-1
cdr3_length: 12
d_call: .
cdr3_nt: TGTGCCAGCAAACAGGAAAACTATGGCTACACCTTC
cdr3_aa: CASKQENYGYTF

clone_size: many
j_call: TRBJ2-1
v_call: TRBV6-5
cdr3_length: 16
d_call: TRBD2
cdr3_nt: TGTGCCAGCAGTTACGGGACTAGCGGGCCCGACAATGAGCAGTTCTTC
cdr3_aa: CASSYGTSGPDNEQFF

clone_size: many
j_call: TRBJ2-5
v_call: TRBV6-5
cdr3_length: 15
d_call: TRBD1
cdr3_nt: TGTGCCAGCAGTTACTCTACAGGGGTCCAAGAGACCCAGTACTTC
cdr3_aa: CASSYSTGVQETQYF

clone_size: many
j_call: TRBJ1-5
v_call: TRBV5-6
cdr3_length: 14
d_call: .
cdr3_nt: TGTGCCAGCAGCTTGCGGGGGTCAGGGCAGCCCCAGCATTTT
cdr3_aa: CASSLRGSGQPQHF

clone_size: many
j_call: TRBJ1-6
v_call: TRBV20-1
cdr3_length: 16
d_call: .
cdr3_nt: TGCAGTGCTAGAGTGATTGCGGGCGCCTATAATTCACCCCTCCACTTT
cdr3_aa: CSARVIAGAYNSPLHF

clone_size: many
j_call: TRBJ1-2
v_call: TRBV10-3
cdr3_length: 13
d_call: .
cdr3_nt: TGTGCCATCAGTGAGTCGTCCAGCTATGGCTACACCTTC
cdr3_aa: CAISESSSYGYTF

clone_size: many
j_call: TRBJ2-2
v_call: TRBV27
cdr3_length: 14
d_call: .
cdr3_nt: TGTGCCAGCAGTCCTACAGGGAACACCGGGGAGCTGTTTTTT
cdr3_aa: CASSPTGNTGELFF

clone_size: many
j_call: TRBJ1-6
v_call: TRBV20-1
cdr3_length: 14
d_call: .
cdr3_nt: TGCAGTGCTAGAGTTGGCAGCTATAATTCACCCCTCCACTTT
cdr3_aa: CSARVGSYNSPLHF

clone_size: once
j_call: TRBJ2-1
v_call: TRBV7-2
cdr3_length: 18
d_call: TRBD2
cdr3_nt: TGTGCCAGCAGCCTAGGTCGTGTATCGGGGGGGCTCTACAATGAGCAGTTCTTC
cdr3_aa: CASSLGRVSGGLYNEQFF

clone_size: .
j_call: TRBJ2-1
v_call: TRBV14
cdr3_length: 14
d_call: TRBD1
cdr3_nt: TGTGCCAGCAGCCCCACGACAGGGTTCAATGAGCAGTTCTTC
cdr3_aa: CASSPTTGFNEQFF

clone_size: many
j_call: TRBJ1-2
v_call: TRBV25-1
cdr3_length: 12
d_call: .
cdr3_nt: TGTGCCAGCAGTGAGGGGGAGTATGGCTACACCTTC
cdr3_aa: CASSEGEYGYTF

clone_size: many
j_call: TRBJ2-5
v_call: TRBV11-2
cdr3_length: 16
d_call: TRBD1
cdr3_nt: TGTGCCAGCAGCCCCCAATGGGGGACAGTTTTTGGGACCCAGTACTTC
cdr3_aa: CASSPQWGTVFGTQYF

clone_size: many
j_call: TRBJ2-3
v_call: TRBV7-9
cdr3_length: 12
d_call: .
cdr3_nt: TGTGCCAGCACAACCCCTCCAGATACGCAGTATTTT
cdr3_aa: CASTTPPDTQYF

clone_size: many
j_call: TRBJ2-1
v_call: TRBV29-1
cdr3_length: 14
d_call: TRBD2
cdr3_nt: TGCAGCGCTCAGCGGGGGCGGTCCTACAATGAGCAGTTCTTC
cdr3_aa: CSAQRGRSYNEQFF

clone_size: many
j_call: TRBJ1-5
v_call: TRBV3-1
cdr3_length: 15
d_call: TRBD1
cdr3_nt: TGTGCCAGCAGTTACGGGACAGGGGGGTTGCAGCCCCAGCATTTT
cdr3_aa: CASSYGTGGLQPQHF

clone_size: many
j_call: TRBJ2-7
v_call: TRBV7-6
cdr3_length: 16
d_call: TRBD1
cdr3_nt: TGTGCCAGCAGCTCCAGCCCTGAGGACAGGAGGCACGAGCAGTACTTC
cdr3_aa: CASSSSPEDRRHEQYF

clone_size: many
j_call: TRBJ1-5
v_call: TRBV12-3/TRBV12-4
cdr3_length: 14
d_call: .
cdr3_nt: TGTGCCAGCAGTTTCCTCAGCACTAAGCAGCCCCAGCATTTT
cdr3_aa: CASSFLSTKQPQHF

clone_size: many
j_call: TRBJ2-7
v_call: TRBV21-1
cdr3_length: 21
d_call: .
cdr3_nt: .
cdr3_aa: CASSDLKRVVGQGISSYEQYF

clone_size: many
j_call: TRBJ2-4
v_call: TRBV5-1
cdr3_length: 15
d_call: TRBD1
cdr3_nt: TGCGCCAGCAGCTCTGGAGGACAGGGGGGAAACATTCAGTACTTC
cdr3_aa: CASSSGGQGGNIQYF

clone_size: many
j_call: TRBJ1-4
v_call: TRBV20-1
cdr3_length: 13
d_call: .
cdr3_nt: TGCAGTGCTAGAAGCGGGGTTGGTGAAAAACTGTTTTTT
cdr3_aa: CSARSGVGEKLFF

clone_size: many
j_call: TRBJ1-2
v_call: TRBV15
cdr3_length: 15
d_call: .
cdr3_nt: TGTGCCACCAGCAGAGATAGGGGGTCTAGGGAAGGCTACACCTTC
cdr3_aa: CATSRDRGSREGYTF

clone_size: many
j_call: TRBJ1-2
v_call: TRBV13
cdr3_length: 15
d_call: .
cdr3_nt: TGTGCCAGCAGCTTAGGGGTCCTTGGGGACTATGGCTACACCTTC
cdr3_aa: CASSLGVLGDYGYTF

clone_size: few
j_call: TRBJ2-6
v_call: TRBV6-1
cdr3_length: 17
d_call: .
cdr3_nt: TGTGCCAGCAGTGAAGTTTTCGGTAGCTCTGGGGCCAACGTCCTGACTTTC
cdr3_aa: CASSEVFGSSGANVLTF

clone_size: many
j_call: TRBJ2-7
v_call: TRBV19
cdr3_length: 15
d_call: .
cdr3_nt: TGTGCCAGTAGGGATTTACCACGACAGGACTACGAGCAGTACTTC
cdr3_aa: CASRDLPRQDYEQYF

clone_size: .
j_call: TRBJ2-7
v_call: TRBV6-1
cdr3_length: 14
d_call: .
cdr3_nt: TGTGCCAGCAGTGAAGCTCCAGGGCGCTACGAGCAGTACTTC
cdr3_aa: CASSEAPGRYEQYF

clone_size: many
j_call: TRBJ2-2
v_call: TRBV5-1
cdr3_length: 14
d_call: .
cdr3_nt: TGCGCCAGCAGCTTGGGGGACTACACCGGGGAGCTGTTTTTT
cdr3_aa: CASSLGDYTGELFF

clone_size: .
j_call: TRBJ1-2
v_call: TRBV12-3/TRBV12-4
cdr3_length: 12
d_call: .
cdr3_nt: TGTGCCAGCAGTAGGAATGACTATGGCTACACCTTC
cdr3_aa: CASSRNDYGYTF

clone_size: medium-sized
j_call: TRBJ1-1
v_call: TRBV4-1
cdr3_length: 16
d_call: .
cdr3_nt: TGCGCCAGCAGCCAAGTGTTAGGAGGGGTCTACACTGAAGCTTTCTTT
cdr3_aa: CASSQVLGGVYTEAFF

clone_size: many
j_call: TRBJ2-1
v_call: TRBV10-3
cdr3_length: 15
d_call: TRBD2
cdr3_nt: TGTGCCATCAGTTTAGCGGGAGGACACGGCAATGAGCAGTTCTTC
cdr3_aa: CAISLAGGHGNEQFF